This TCR beta chain comes out of a study of blood T cell repertoires in COVID-19. For the study at large: Collection of acute and convalescent COVID-19 samples took place in the United States, Italy and Spain.

Participant-given clinical history determined each cohort assignment. Symptom resolution, clearance, or two negative PCRs marked donors in Cohort 3 as recovered. V dropped 4 bases and J dropped 1 base, with 8 bases sitting between them. CDR1 SQVTM and CDR2 ANQGSEA come from the germline V gene. The CDR3 spans 12 residues. How the authors handled the data: Estimation of nucleated cell counts relied on the amplification of reference gene primers. Clones were read by immunoSEQ multiplex PCR, and TCRdb kept only the in-frame ones, dropping some. V and J calls and clone size are those listed in that table; D and trimming were worked out from the DNA. Altogether around 250,000 clones are present, around 87% being singletons, with the ten largest covering approximately 1.7%.

The rearrangement uses TRBV29-1 and TRBJ2-7; the D is unclear. Sequencing was carried out using PBMCs or T cells enriched from blood (not recorded which). This TCR was sampled from a woman aged 45-59 years who had recovered from COVID-19. The CDR3 region is CSVARSSYEQYF. CDR3 nucleotides: TGCAGCGTTGCCAGGTCGTCCTACGAGCAGTACTTC.